Sequencing of this T cell receptor beta chain was carried out in a study of blood T cell repertoires in COVID-19. Study-wide context: COVID-19 samples, acute and convalescent, were from the United States, Italy and Spain. T cells, B-cell-depleted T cells, or PBMCs provided the cDNA or gDNA that served as material.

The authors' processing: Nucleated cell counts were estimated from reference gene primer amplification. This table comes from immunoSEQ multiplex PCR, and its TCRdb copy is limited to in-frame clones, with some not included. V and J calls and clone size are as listed in that table; D and trimming were resolved from the DNA. In the table there are roughly 77,000 clones, approximately 80% of which are singletons. Trimming cost V 5 bases and J 1 base, with 5 bases left between them. This CDR3 has 12 amino acids. Germline assignment: CDR1 MNHEY and CDR2 SVGEGT. Source material: peripheral blood. The TCR originated in a woman in her 70s with acute or convalescent COVID-19. The chain joins TRBV6-2 or TRBV6-3 to TRBJ1-1; D unclear. CDR3 nucleotide sequence: TGTGCCAGCAGTCGACAGAACACTGAAGCTTTCTTT. It is translated as CASSRQNTEAFF.